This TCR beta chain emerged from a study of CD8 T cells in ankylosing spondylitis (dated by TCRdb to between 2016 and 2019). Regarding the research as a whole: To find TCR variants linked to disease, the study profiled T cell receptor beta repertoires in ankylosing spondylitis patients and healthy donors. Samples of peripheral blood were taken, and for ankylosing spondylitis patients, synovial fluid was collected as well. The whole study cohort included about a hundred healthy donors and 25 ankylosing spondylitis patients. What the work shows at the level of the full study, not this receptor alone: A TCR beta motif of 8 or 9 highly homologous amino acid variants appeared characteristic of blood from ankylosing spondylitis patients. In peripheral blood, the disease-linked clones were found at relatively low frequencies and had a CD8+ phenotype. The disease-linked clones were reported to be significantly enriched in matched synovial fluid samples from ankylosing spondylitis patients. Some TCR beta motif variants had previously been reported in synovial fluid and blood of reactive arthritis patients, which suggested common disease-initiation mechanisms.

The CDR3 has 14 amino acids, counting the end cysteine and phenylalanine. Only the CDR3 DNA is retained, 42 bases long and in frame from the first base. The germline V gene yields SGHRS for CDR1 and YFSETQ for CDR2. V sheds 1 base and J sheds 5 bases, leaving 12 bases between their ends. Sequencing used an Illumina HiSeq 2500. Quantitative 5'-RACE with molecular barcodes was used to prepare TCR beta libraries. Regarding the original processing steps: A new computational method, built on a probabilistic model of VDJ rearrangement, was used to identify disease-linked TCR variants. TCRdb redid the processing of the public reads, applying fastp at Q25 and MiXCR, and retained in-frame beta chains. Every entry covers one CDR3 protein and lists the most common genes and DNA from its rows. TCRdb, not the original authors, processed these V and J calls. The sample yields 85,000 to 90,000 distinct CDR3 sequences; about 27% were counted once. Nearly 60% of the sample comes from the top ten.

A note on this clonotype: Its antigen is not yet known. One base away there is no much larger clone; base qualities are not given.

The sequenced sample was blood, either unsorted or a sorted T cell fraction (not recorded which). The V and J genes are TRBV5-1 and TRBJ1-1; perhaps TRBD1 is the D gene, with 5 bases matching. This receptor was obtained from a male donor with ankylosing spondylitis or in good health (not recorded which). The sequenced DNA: TGCGCCAGCAGCTTGCGTCAGGGCGATACTGAAGCTTTCTTT. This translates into CASSLRQGDTEAFF. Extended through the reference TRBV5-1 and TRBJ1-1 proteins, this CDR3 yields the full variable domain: KAGVTQTPRYLIKTRGQQVTLSCSPISGHRSVSWYQQTPGQGLQFLFEYFSETQRNKGNFPGRFSGRQFSNSRSEMNVSTLELGDSALYLCASSLRQGDTEAFFGQGTRLTVV.